This T cell receptor (beta chain) appears in the sequencing data of a study of T cells in Graves' hyperthyroidism and ophthalmopathy. Trimming shortened V by 3 bases and J by 8 bases, and 13 bases separated the two germline ends. The CDR3 has 14 residues. From germline, CDR1 is LGHDT and CDR2 YNNKEL (reference sequence). This clonotype was counted only a few times. Its antigen is unidentified. Study-wide results and limits: Stable hyperthyroidism was separated from ophthalmopathy by a model based on 13 V-J features.

Researchers amplified the TCR beta CDR3 regions from RNA transcripts. An initial round of RT-PCR targeting the TCR CDR3 relied on the HTBI primer set. TCRdb reprocessed the multiplex PCR reads via MiXCR and lists one record per CDR3 protein. The sample gives about 350,000 distinct CDR3 sequences, roughly 13% of which show up once; roughly 35% is in the top ten. At least 3 on the Clinical Activity Score was recorded for ophthalmopathy patients, who also had NOSPECS grade at least 4 and duration under 3 months. Those patients with uncontrolled infection, other autoimmune disease, pregnancy or lactation were excluded. Fresh peripheral blood, less than 11 ml of it, supplied the PBMCs.

The clonotype comes from a woman in her thirties or forties with Graves' ophthalmopathy. Sequenced input: blood. The J gene is TRBJ1-4, the V gene TRBV3-1; the D gene is possibly TRBD1 (6 bases). In nucleotides, the CDR3 is TGTGCCAGCAGCCACAGGGGTTCTTCAGAAAAACTGTTTTTT. It is translated as CASSHRGSSEKLFF.